This T cell receptor (beta chain) was documented in a study of Ad26.COV2.S vaccination and SARS-CoV-2 variants (dated by TCRdb to the early 2020s). About the investigation overall: Donors in the vaccine arm were drawn from COV1001, a multicentre, randomized, double-blind, placebo-controlled phase I-IIa trial testing Ad26.COV2.S in healthy adults. Ad26.COV2.S was administered intramuscularly at a dose of 5x10^10 or 1x10^11 viral particles, either as one shot or as two shots given 56 days apart. TCRbeta repertoire sequencing was used to assess the specificity and breadth of SARS-CoV-2-reactive T cell receptors after Ad26.COV2.S vaccination. The TCR-sequenced set comprised approximately 30 samples: around 20 Ad26.COV2.S vaccine recipients, 5 placebo recipients and 8 SARS-CoV-2 convalescent individuals. Trial participants were randomized into five groups of five, in which low-dose or high-dose Ad26.COV2.S was given once or twice, or placebo was given on both occasions. Investigators did not know the trial group allocation while performing experiments and assessing outcomes.

The sample's treatment or condition label, decoded: around 19 received Ad26.COV2.S at low or high dose, single or two shots; about 5 received placebo; per-sample allocation not given. For vaccine and placebo recipients, the sequenced repertoires came from samples collected on day 63 after the first injection. Between 29 July and 7 August 2020, Cohort 1b enrolled about 27 adults aged 18-55 years at one site in Boston, USA. Ad26.COV2.S consisted of a replication-incompetent adenovirus type 26 vector by which a prefusion-stabilized SARS-CoV-2 spike protein from the original Wuhan strain was expressed. The immunoSEQ Assay was the method used to sequence TCRbeta CDR3 regions. After extraction, genomic DNA underwent amplification by bias-controlled multiplex PCR, followed by high-throughput sequencing. Per the source publication's procedure: Collapsing and filtering of sequences were performed to quantify the absolute abundance of each unique TCRbeta CDR3 region. Usable DNA was measured by amplifying reference genes present in all nucleated cells, and TCRbeta template counts were normalized to that usable DNA to estimate T cell fraction. Repertoire TCRs were annotated as SARS-CoV-2-specific by exact matching of V gene, CDR3 amino acid sequence and J gene to a known reactive TCR set. The reference SARS-CoV-2 TCR set came from MIRA and was filtered for enrichment in COVID-19-positive ImmuneCODE repertoires, removing public or cross-reactive TCRs. Drawing on the MIRA antigens, annotated TCRs were analysed further at the level of specific ORF or position within ORF. Breadth was defined as annotated unique rearrangements over total unique productive rearrangements; depth was the summed frequency of those rearrangements. Two-sided Wilcoxon rank-sum tests were used to compare TCR breadth between groups. TCRdb took over this immuneACCESS table, retaining in-frame rearrangements with V and J assigned. Such tables are incomplete; in checked studies, under half of the missing clones stem from an unresolved V gene, and the remainder is unexplained. The D gene and trimming were derived from the DNA, and the V and J assignments and clone size from that table. The sample table records about 280,000 clones; more than 75% of these occur just once. More than 2.5% of the sample rests with the top ten.

CDR1 and CDR2 are read off the germline V gene as SNHLY and FYNNEI. From cysteine to phenylalanine, the CDR3 is 14 amino acids long. Of the read, only the CDR3 DNA is kept; its 42 bases are in frame from base 1. Trimming takes 6 bases from V and 0 bases from J, and the germline ends sit 11 bases apart. Study-wide conclusions, independent of this receptor: After vaccination, substantial breadth of spike-specific CD8+ and CD4+ T cell responses was reported. Non-spike TCR breadth was comparable between vaccine and placebo recipients, consistent with the vaccine containing only spike. The study was not powered to compare responses between vaccine doses or regimens. Ad26.COV2.S recipients had higher spike-specific TCR breadth than placebo recipients (P = 0.0014). According to the authors, total T cell responses may have been underestimated by the TCR breadth and depth analyses.

About this clone itself: The antigen it binds to is not known. It has no much larger one-base neighbor in the sample; base qualities were not kept.

The sequence joins TRBV2 to TRBJ1-1, with the D gene too uncertain to name. This material consisted of peripheral blood, taken in a trial of Ad26.COV2.S vaccine versus placebo. The source of this sequence is a person aged 18-60 years who received the Ad26.COV2.S COVID-19 vaccine or a placebo. The CDR3 region: CASRIVPMNTEAFF. In nucleotides, the sequence is TGTGCCAGCAGGATTGTCCCAATGAACACTGAAGCTTTCTTT.